This T cell receptor beta chain was recorded in a study of cytomegalovirus exposure and HLA in healthy donors. This CDR3 has 13 amino acids. Trimming cost V 10 bases and J 0 bases; bases outside gene matches: 2. CDR1 and CDR2 from the germline V gene are LNHDA and SQIVND (reference sequence). Primers for the PCR totalled 60 Vbeta and 13 Jbeta. TCRdb's copy holds only in-frame clones and misses some; the assay was immunoSEQ multiplex PCR. The sample lists about 140,000 clones, around 75% occurring once. Sample: PBMCs. This sequence originates from a female donor in good health and CMV-seronegative. This sequence joins TRBV19 and TRBJ2-1, with TRBD2 matching over 8 bases. CDR3 nucleotides: TGTGCCATAAGCGGGGGCTCCTACAATGAGCAGTTCTTC. Translation: CAISGGSYNEQFF.